This T cell receptor beta chain was sequenced during a study of cytotoxic CD8 clonotypes in ibrutinib-treated CLL. J lost 5 bases, V lost 8 bases, and 7 bases had no gene match. The CDR3 runs 14 residues. CDR1 ENHRY and CDR2 SYGVKD come from the germline V gene. Repertoires were generated with immunoSEQ multiplex PCR, while TCRdb's copy carries only in-frame clones and drops some. The sample includes 140,000 to 150,000 clones, about 80% of them seen just once. The TCR was taken from a human donor with chronic lymphocytic leukemia. V usage is TRBV10-3 and J usage is TRBJ1-4; TRBD1 aligns across 8 bases. The specimen was PBMCs, collected after 24 months of ibrutinib treatment. As DNA, the CDR3 is TGTGCCATCTCGGGGACAGGACCAAATGAAAAACTGTTTTTT. As protein: CAISGTGPNEKLFF.